The rows below give T cell receptor beta chains drawn from one sample of a study of T cell clones after liver transplantation. Libraries were prepared by immunoSEQ multiplex PCR; TCRdb keeps only in-frame clonotypes and omits some of them. The data contain roughly 55,000 clones, about 67% of them singletons. The source was CD4+ T cells from blood, collected more than 52 months after liver transplant. All receptors derive from a human patient who received a liver transplant. Some T cells may be graft donor cells. CDR3s include the opening cysteine and the closing phenylalanine or tryptophan. The D gene is left open where the match is weak. Expanded clones are given a class, and other clones once, few, many or no size at all.

CDR3 DNA: TGCGCCAGCAGCTTTGATGGCGTCTTGCCCCAGCATTTT; CDR3 protein: CASSFDGVLPQHF; V gene: TRBV5-1; J gene: TRBJ1-5; D gene: -; clone size: -
CDR3 DNA: TGTGCCAGCGCCAGGGTGTCAGAAAATGAGCAGTTCTTC; CDR3 protein: CASARVSENEQFF; V gene: TRBV27; J gene: TRBJ2-1; D gene: -; clone size: few
CDR3 DNA: TGTGCCAGCAGTGGGAGAAAGACCTATGGCTACACCTTC; CDR3 protein: CASSGRKTYGYTF; V gene: TRBV6-6; J gene: TRBJ1-2; D gene: -; clone size: -
CDR3 DNA: TGTGCCAGCTCACCACCGTCACGGAACACTGAAGCTTTCTTT; CDR3 protein: CASSPPSRNTEAFF; V gene: TRBV18; J gene: TRBJ1-1; D gene: -; clone size: -
CDR3 DNA: TGTGCCAGCAGCGGTCGACAGGGAGCAGATACGCAGTATTTT; CDR3 protein: CASSGRQGADTQYF; V gene: TRBV7-8; J gene: TRBJ2-3; D gene: TRBD1; clone size: -
CDR3 DNA: TGTGCCAGTAGCCAGGACAGAAATTCACCCCTCCACTTT; CDR3 protein: CASSQDRNSPLHF; V gene: TRBV19; J gene: TRBJ1-6; D gene: -; clone size: medium-sized
CDR3 DNA: TGTGCCAGCAGCGTAGTCCCCAGCATCGGGGCCGGGGAGCTGTTTTTT; CDR3 protein: CASSVVPSIGAGELFF; V gene: TRBV9; J gene: TRBJ2-2; D gene: -; clone size: -
CDR3 DNA: TGCGCCAGCAGCCAGTTCCCCCCGGGACTAGGGCAAGAGACCCAGTACTTC; CDR3 protein: CASSQFPPGLGQETQYF; V gene: TRBV4-1; J gene: TRBJ2-5; D gene: TRBD2; clone size: -
CDR3 DNA: TGTGCCAGCAGTTACAGTGGCGGGGGTGGCAATGAGCAGTTCTTC; CDR3 protein: CASSYSGGGGNEQFF; V gene: TRBV6-5; J gene: TRBJ2-1; D gene: TRBD2; clone size: medium-sized
CDR3 DNA: TGTGCCAGCAGCTCTATGGGACCAGGGGAAAAACTGTTTTTT; CDR3 protein: CASSSMGPGEKLFF; V gene: TRBV7-6; J gene: TRBJ1-4; D gene: -; clone size: once
CDR3 DNA: TGTGCCAGCTCAGAGGGTGCGAACACTGAAGCTTTCTTT; CDR3 protein: CASSEGANTEAFF; V gene: TRBV18; J gene: TRBJ1-1; D gene: -; clone size: -
CDR3 DNA: TGTGCCAGCAGCTTCCATGACAGGGGACAATCCTACGAGCAGTACTTC; CDR3 protein: CASSFHDRGQSYEQYF; V gene: TRBV7-9; J gene: TRBJ2-7; D gene: TRBD1; clone size: -
CDR3 DNA: TGCGCCAGCAGCTCCACAGGGGACAAGGCAGATACGCAGTATTTT; CDR3 protein: CASSSTGDKADTQYF; V gene: TRBV5-1; J gene: TRBJ2-3; D gene: TRBD1; clone size: few
CDR3 DNA: TGTGCCAGTCAGGGGTATGGCTACACCTTC; CDR3 protein: CASQGYGYTF; V gene: TRBV6-4; J gene: TRBJ1-2; D gene: -; clone size: -
CDR3 DNA: TGCAGCGTCGAACCGGGACTAGCGGGGTGGAGTAGTCGAGGGGAGACCCAGTACTTC; CDR3 protein: CSVEPGLAGWSSRGETQYF; V gene: TRBV29-1; J gene: TRBJ2-5; D gene: TRBD2; clone size: -
CDR3 DNA: TGTGCCAGCAGCGTGGCTAGCGATGCAGATACGCAGTATTTT; CDR3 protein: CASSVASDADTQYF; V gene: TRBV9; J gene: TRBJ2-3; D gene: -; clone size: few
CDR3 DNA: TGCGCCAGCAGCCAGGCCTATGTGGAGCATCAGCCCCAGCATTTT; CDR3 protein: CASSQAYVEHQPQHF; V gene: TRBV4-1; J gene: TRBJ1-5; D gene: -; clone size: -
CDR3 DNA: TGTGCCAGCAGCCCGGACAGAGGATCACCCCTCCACTTT; CDR3 protein: CASSPDRGSPLHF; V gene: TRBV6-4; J gene: TRBJ1-6; D gene: -; clone size: few
CDR3 DNA: TGTGCCAGCAGCTCAGGGGTCTGGACTAATGAAAAACTGTTTTTT; CDR3 protein: CASSSGVWTNEKLFF; V gene: TRBV5-8; J gene: TRBJ1-4; D gene: -; clone size: -
CDR3 DNA: TGTGCCAGCAGCGGGACAGCTTTCTACGAGCATAAGTACTTC; CDR3 protein: CASSGTAFYEHKYF; V gene: TRBV7-9; J gene: TRBJ2-7; D gene: TRBD1; clone size: once
CDR3 DNA: TGCGCCAGCAGCCAAGCGGCCCTCCGGTTGTATTCACCCCTCCACTTT; CDR3 protein: CASSQAALRLYSPLHF; V gene: TRBV4-1; J gene: TRBJ1-6; D gene: -; clone size: -
CDR3 DNA: TGTGCCAGCAGCTTAGAGGGGGCAGGGGGGCCTTCTGGAAACACCATATATTTT; CDR3 protein: CASSLEGAGGPSGNTIYF; V gene: TRBV7-8; J gene: TRBJ1-3; D gene: TRBD1; clone size: few
CDR3 DNA: TGTGCCACCAGCAGAGATCGGGGAAACACCATATATTTT; CDR3 protein: CATSRDRGNTIYF; V gene: TRBV15; J gene: TRBJ1-3; D gene: -; clone size: -
CDR3 DNA: TGTGCCAGCAGTCCCTCGAACGGGAATGGCTACACCTTC; CDR3 protein: CASSPSNGNGYTF; V gene: TRBV28; J gene: TRBJ1-2; D gene: -; clone size: -
CDR3 DNA: TGTGCCAGCATCGCCGGGACAGGGGGGTCTGAAGCTTTCTTT; CDR3 protein: CASIAGTGGSEAFF; V gene: TRBV5-4; J gene: TRBJ1-1; D gene: TRBD1; clone size: -
CDR3 DNA: TGTGCCAGTAGTATTGTAGCGCCCATGAACACTGAAGCTTTCTTT; CDR3 protein: CASSIVAPMNTEAFF; V gene: TRBV19; J gene: TRBJ1-1; D gene: -; clone size: -
CDR3 DNA: TGTGCCAGCAGCTTGGCCGCACCGGGAAGTAGGACCGGGGAGCTGTTTTTT; CDR3 protein: CASSLAAPGSRTGELFF; V gene: TRBV5-4; J gene: TRBJ2-2; D gene: -; clone size: -
CDR3 DNA: TGTGCCAGCAGTTACGTAATGAACACTGAAGCTTTCTTT; CDR3 protein: CASSYVMNTEAFF; V gene: TRBV6-5; J gene: TRBJ1-1; D gene: -; clone size: -
CDR3 DNA: TGTGCCAGCAGTCGGAGGGCGGGGGTTAATCAGCCCCAGCATTTT; CDR3 protein: CASSRRAGVNQPQHF; V gene: TRBV28; J gene: TRBJ1-5; D gene: -; clone size: -
CDR3 DNA: TGTGCCAGCAGCCCTGGCGGGGGGCGCACCGGGGAGCTGTTTTTT; CDR3 protein: CASSPGGGRTGELFF; V gene: TRBV7-2; J gene: TRBJ2-2; D gene: TRBD2; clone size: few
CDR3 DNA: TGTGCCAGCAGTTCCGGACTAGCCAATGAGCAGTTCTTC; CDR3 protein: CASSSGLANEQFF; V gene: TRBV7-7; J gene: TRBJ2-1; D gene: TRBD2; clone size: -
CDR3 DNA: TGTGCCAGTAGGTGGACAGGGGCGAATCAGCCCCAGCATTTT; CDR3 protein: CASRWTGANQPQHF; V gene: TRBV19; J gene: TRBJ1-5; D gene: TRBD1; clone size: -
CDR3 DNA: TGTGCCAGCCAGCCCCCTACCTATTCACCCCTCCACTTT; CDR3 protein: CASQPPTYSPLHF; V gene: TRBV28; J gene: TRBJ1-6; D gene: -; clone size: once
CDR3 DNA: TGTGCCAGCAGTTTACCTGCAGGGGGAGTTGCCGGGGAGCTGTTTTTT; CDR3 protein: CASSLPAGGVAGELFF; V gene: TRBV27; J gene: TRBJ2-2; D gene: TRBD1; clone size: -
CDR3 DNA: TGCGCCAGCAGTCGGACGCATACTAACTATGGCTACACCTTC; CDR3 protein: CASSRTHTNYGYTF; V gene: TRBV4-1; J gene: TRBJ1-2; D gene: -; clone size: -
CDR3 DNA: TGTGCCAGCCGCCGGACTAGCGGGGTCAATGAGCAGTTCTTC; CDR3 protein: CASRRTSGVNEQFF; V gene: TRBV7-8; J gene: TRBJ2-1; D gene: TRBD2; clone size: -
CDR3 DNA: TGTGCCAGCAGCCAAGACAGGGGCTCCTACGAGCAGTACTTC; CDR3 protein: CASSQDRGSYEQYF; V gene: TRBV7-2; J gene: TRBJ2-7; D gene: TRBD1; clone size: once
CDR3 DNA: TGTGCCAGCCTAAAGTGGGGGGATAGCAATCAGCCCCAGCATTTT; CDR3 protein: CASLKWGDSNQPQHF; V gene: TRBV6-6; J gene: TRBJ1-5; D gene: -; clone size: -
CDR3 DNA: TGTGCCAGCAGCTTAGGGGGGTATGGCTACACCTTC; CDR3 protein: CASSLGGYGYTF; V gene: TRBV7-2; J gene: TRBJ1-2; D gene: -; clone size: -
CDR3 DNA: TGTGCCAGAAGCAAGACCCTAGCGGGGGAATCGGATACGCAGTATTTT; CDR3 protein: CARSKTLAGESDTQYF; V gene: TRBV7-5; J gene: TRBJ2-3; D gene: -; clone size: -
CDR3 DNA: TGTGCCAGCAGCTTCCAGTGGAACACTGAAGCTTTCTTT; CDR3 protein: CASSFQWNTEAFF; V gene: TRBV11-3; J gene: TRBJ1-1; D gene: -; clone size: once
CDR3 DNA: TGTGCCAGCAGACTAGCGGACTCTGGGGCCAACGTCCTGACTTTC; CDR3 protein: CASRLADSGANVLTF; V gene: TRBV9; J gene: TRBJ2-6; D gene: TRBD2; clone size: -
CDR3 DNA: TGTGCCAGCAGTGAAACACAGGGTTCGAATTCACCCCTCCACTTT; CDR3 protein: CASSETQGSNSPLHF; V gene: TRBV6-1; J gene: TRBJ1-6; D gene: -; clone size: -
CDR3 DNA: TGCGCCAGCAGCCTTTATGGGAGGGGGACCACAGATACGCAGTATTTT; CDR3 protein: CASSLYGRGTTDTQYF; V gene: TRBV4-1; J gene: TRBJ2-3; D gene: -; clone size: once
CDR3 DNA: TGTGCCAGCAGCTTACACCGGGACATTAATGGCTACACCTTC; CDR3 protein: CASSLHRDINGYTF; V gene: TRBV4-2; J gene: TRBJ1-2; D gene: -; clone size: -
CDR3 DNA: TGTGCCAGCAGTGATGCGGCAGGGGGCTCGCATCAGCCCCAGCATTTT; CDR3 protein: CASSDAAGGSHQPQHF; V gene: TRBV2; J gene: TRBJ1-5; D gene: TRBD1; clone size: -
CDR3 DNA: TGTGCCAGCAGTTTATCCGGCAGGGTATTTGAAAAACTGTTTTTT; CDR3 protein: CASSLSGRVFEKLFF; V gene: TRBV28; J gene: TRBJ1-4; D gene: -; clone size: -
CDR3 DNA: TGTGCCAGCCGAGGGCCCTACACTGAAGCTTTCTTT; CDR3 protein: CASRGPYTEAFF; V gene: TRBV19; J gene: TRBJ1-1; D gene: -; clone size: few
CDR3 DNA: TGCGCCAGCAGCACGATGATGGGGACCGTCGACGAGCAGTACTTC; CDR3 protein: CASSTMMGTVDEQYF; V gene: TRBV5-1; J gene: TRBJ2-7; D gene: -; clone size: -
CDR3 DNA: TGTGCCAGTAGGCGGACTGAGCTACATGAGCAGTTCTTC; CDR3 protein: CASRRTELHEQFF; V gene: TRBV19; J gene: TRBJ2-1; D gene: -; clone size: -
CDR3 DNA: TGTGCCAGCAGTGGTGGGAGCTCTGGAAACACCATATATTTT; CDR3 protein: CASSGGSSGNTIYF; V gene: TRBV28; J gene: TRBJ1-3; D gene: -; clone size: -
CDR3 DNA: TGTGCCAGCAGCTCTAATAGCGGGGGGACCGACGAGCAGTACTTC; CDR3 protein: CASSSNSGGTDEQYF; V gene: TRBV7-9; J gene: TRBJ2-7; D gene: TRBD2; clone size: -
CDR3 DNA: TGTGCCAGCAGACGGGACAGGGCCGGGAATGAGCAGTTCTTC; CDR3 protein: CASRRDRAGNEQFF; V gene: TRBV28; J gene: TRBJ2-1; D gene: TRBD1; clone size: -
CDR3 DNA: TGTGCCAGCAGACAACAGGGGGGAGGCTCCTACGAGCAGTACTTC; CDR3 protein: CASRQQGGGSYEQYF; V gene: TRBV28; J gene: TRBJ2-7; D gene: TRBD1; clone size: -
CDR3 DNA: TGTGCCAGCAGTGAATTTAGAGGGATCGCAGATACGCAGTATTTT; CDR3 protein: CASSEFRGIADTQYF; V gene: TRBV6-1; J gene: TRBJ2-3; D gene: -; clone size: once
CDR3 DNA: TGCAGTGCTAGGAACACTGAAGCTTTCTTT; CDR3 protein: CSARNTEAFF; V gene: TRBV20-1; J gene: TRBJ1-1; D gene: -; clone size: -
CDR3 DNA: TGCGCCAGCAGCCAAGAGGGACATCTTGGCTACACCTTC; CDR3 protein: CASSQEGHLGYTF; V gene: TRBV4-1; J gene: TRBJ1-2; D gene: -; clone size: -